One and the same sample provided the 27 T cell receptor beta chains below, sequenced in a study of cytomegalovirus exposure and HLA in healthy donors. The PCR made use of 60 Vbeta and 13 Jbeta primers. Repertoires were generated with immunoSEQ multiplex PCR, while TCRdb's copy carries only in-frame clones and drops some. The data show 100,000 to 150,000 clones, roughly 80% seen once. Sequenced: PBMCs. Receptor source: a woman aged 55-75 years in good health and CMV-seronegative.

V is TRBV28 and J is TRBJ1-2, with D possibly matching TRBD1 (5 bases). The germline gives CDR1 MDHEN, CDR2 SYDVKM. The CDR3 sequence is 15 residues long. V gave up 3 bases and J gave up 6 bases, with 17 bases separating them. In DNA, the CDR3 is TGTGCCAGCAGTTTGGGTTTCCATCAGGGTAATGGCTACACCTTC. This sequence encodes CASSLGFHQGNGYTF.

The chain carries TRBV5-4 and TRBJ2-2; tentative D call: TRBD1 (5 bases). With 2 bases removed from V and 0 bases from J, the gap between germline ends came to 8 bases. Germline V gene lookup returns CDR1 SGHNT and CDR2 YYREEE (reference sequence). The length of the CDR3 is 15 residues. CDR3 region: CASSLQDANTGELFF. CDR3 coding DNA: TGTGCCAGCAGCTTACAGGACGCGAACACCGGGGAGCTGTTTTTT.

This clone was counted a few times. V is TRBV18 and J is TRBJ1-6; TRBD1 might be the D (6 bases). Germline CDR1 reads KGHSH; CDR2 reads LQKENI. V gave up 4 bases and J gave up 5 bases, with 12 bases separating them. This CDR3 has 15 residues. This CDR3 is CASSRVTGNNSPLHF. CDR3 nucleotide sequence: TGTGCCAGCTCACGGGTCACAGGGAATAATTCACCCCTCCACTTT.

The chain links TRBV27 to TRBJ1-1; D is ambiguous. The CDR3 runs to 15 residues. The V end lost 3 bases, the J end lost 5 bases, and 16 bases lay between the germline ends. Germline CDR1 and CDR2: MNHEY and SMNVEV (reference sequence). CDR3 nucleotide sequence: TGTGCCAGCAGTTTGATGGGCCCGGGAGGAACTGAAGCTTTCTTT. Translated, it gives CASSLMGPGGTEAFF.

V usage is TRBV7-3 and J usage is TRBJ1-2; TRBD1 is a possible D gene (6 bases). From germline, CDR1 is SGHTA and CDR2 FQGTGA. CDR3 length: 17 amino acids. V was clipped by 4 bases and J by 4 bases, with 22 bases between them. DNA for the CDR3: TGTGCCAGCAGCTCGCCTACCGGAATCAGGGGCCTCTATGGCTACACCTTC. Protein sequence: CASSSPTGIRGLYGYTF.

The genes are TRBV19 and TRBJ2-1; TRBD2 might be the D (6 bases). Trimming stripped 4 bases from V and 5 bases from J, with 15 bases between. Per the germline V gene, CDR1 is LNHDA and CDR2 is SQIVND (reference sequence). The CDR3 contains 15 residues. For the CDR3, the DNA is TGTGCCAGTAGTAGGGGGGACGCCCGAGACAATGAGCAGTTCTTC. Translating it yields CASSRGDARDNEQFF.

The V call is TRBV19, the J call TRBJ1-2; D is perhaps TRBD1 (5 bases). The V gene's germline CDR1 is LNHDA and CDR2 SQIVND (reference sequence). Trimming removed 3 bases from V and 2 bases from J, with 13 bases in between. The CDR3 sequence is 15 residues long. CDR3 sequence (DNA): TGTGCCAGTAGTATTACTGGCCAGGGCAACTATGGCTACACCTTC. Translated: CASSITGQGNYGYTF.

V gene TRBV19 combines with J gene TRBJ1-5, with 9 bases aligning to TRBD1. The junction had 3 bases not matched to a gene; V was cut back by 3 bases and J by 6 bases. This CDR3 is 14 amino acids long. CDR1 is LNHDA and CDR2 is SQIVND in the germline V gene (reference sequence). CDR3 nucleotides: TGTGCCAGTAGTATTGGGACAGGGAGTCAGCCCCAGCATTTT. Its protein is CASSIGTGSQPQHF.

The chain recombines TRBV4-1 with TRBJ2-1; possible D gene TRBD2, 7 bases. The CDR3 spans 22 residues. Per the germline V gene, CDR1 is MGHRA and CDR2 is YSYEKL. The germline V and J ends were trimmed by 3 bases and 6 bases, with 36 bases remaining between them. The chain's CDR3 is CASSQPFGKGGSTVLTPNEQFF. CDR3 nucleotide sequence: TGCGCCAGCAGCCAGCCCTTTGGGAAGGGGGGGTCCACAGTACTCACCCCCAATGAGCAGTTCTTC.

The chain employs TRBV5-4 and TRBJ1-1, with D maybe TRBD1 (6 bases). Looked up from germline, CDR1 is SGHNT and CDR2 is YYREEE (reference sequence). There are 14 residues in the CDR3. Trimming pared 2 bases from V and 1 base from J, leaving 9 bases between. The CDR3 spells CASSFGGQNTEAFF. As DNA, the CDR3 is TGTGCCAGCAGCTTCGGGGGGCAGAACACTGAAGCTTTCTTT.

The rearrangement uses TRBV28 and TRBJ2-7, with 13 bases identical to TRBD2. Per germline, CDR1 MDHEN and CDR2 SYDVKM. The CDR3 runs to 14 residues. V gave up 10 bases and J gave up 2 bases; unmatched junction bases: 5. The CDR3 is CATFGTSGTYEQYF. The CDR3 DNA follows: TGTGCCACCTTTGGGACTAGCGGGACCTACGAGCAGTACTTC.

This clone was recorded once. The rearrangement joins TRBV7-8 to TRBJ2-7, with D perhaps matching TRBD2 (7 bases). This CDR3 region has 18 residues. Germline CDR1 SGHVS, CDR2 FQNEAQ. V lost 5 bases, J lost 2 bases, and 25 bases lay in between. This CDR3 reads CASSVLGAGGGHPYEQYF. The CDR3 DNA follows: TGTGCCAGCAGCGTATTAGGGGCTGGGGGGGGCCACCCCTACGAGCAGTACTTC.

The chain combines TRBV5-1 with TRBJ2-3; 7 bases agree with TRBD2. The germline gives CDR1 SGHRS, CDR2 YFSETQ. V shed 3 bases, J shed 2 bases, and the junction held 9 bases outside the gene matches. CDR3 size: 16 residues. As DNA, the CDR3 is TGCGCCAGCAGCTATAAGACTAGCCCTTTCACAGATACGCAGTATTTT. Protein sequence: CASSYKTSPFTDTQYF.

This chain connects TRBV30 to TRBJ1-1; 8 nucleotides align to TRBD1. Germline V gene lookup returns CDR1 GTSNPN and CDR2 SVGIG (reference sequence). The J segment lost 5 bases and the V segment lost 3 bases, leaving 8 bases of the junction unmatched. The CDR3 runs 14 residues. The CDR3 loop is CAWSPQGAQTEAFF. CDR3 sequence (DNA): TGTGCCTGGAGCCCGCAGGGGGCGCAGACTGAAGCTTTCTTT.

The rearrangement joins TRBV18 to TRBJ2-7; D is ambiguous. CDR3 length: 16 amino acids. Germline assignment: CDR1 KGHSH and CDR2 LQKENI. Trimming took 0 bases from V and 0 from J, leaving 12 bases between them. The CDR3 DNA is TGTGCCAGCTCACCACCGATGATTCCACACTCCTACGAGCAGTACTTC. This codes for CASSPPMIPHSYEQYF.

The rearrangement links TRBV11-2 to TRBJ1-4; D ambiguous. Germline V CDR1 and CDR2: SGHAT, FQNNGV. The V gene lost 5 bases and the J gene lost 7 bases, with 11 bases spanning the gap. The CDR3 has 13 residues. The CDR3 nucleotides are TGTGCCAGCAGCCGCCGCCAGGTTGAAAAACTGTTTTTT. As protein: CASSRRQVEKLFF.

The chain couples TRBV30 to TRBJ1-5, with D unclear. The CDR3 runs 17 residues. Looked up from germline, CDR1 is GTSNPN and CDR2 is SVGIG (reference sequence). The V and J ends lost 2 bases and 6 bases respectively, with 23 bases between them. The CDR3 loop reads CAWSPISGVRVGQPQHF. Here the CDR3 DNA reads TGTGCCTGGAGTCCGATTAGCGGGGTGAGGGTAGGTCAGCCCCAGCATTTT.

The chain links TRBV18 to TRBJ1-1; no definite D call. Germline V gene data show CDR1 as KGHSH and CDR2 as LQKENI. CDR3 size: 14 residues. V lost 5 bases and J lost 1, with 11 bases in between. The CDR3 nucleotides are TGTGCCAGCTCAGCTCAGGTGGGGAACACTGAAGCTTTCTTT. Amino acids: CASSAQVGNTEAFF. The variable domain in full, with the rest retrieved from reference TRBV18 and TRBJ1-1, is NAGVMQNPRHLVRRRGQEARLRCSPMKGHSHVYWYRQLPEEGLKFMVYLQKENIIDESGMPKERFSAEFPKEGPSILRIQQVVRGDSAAYFCASSAQVGNTEAFFGQGTRLTVV.

V gene TRBV6-4 combines with J gene TRBJ1-2, with D possibly being TRBD1 (5 bases). Trimming shortened V by 6 bases and J by 4 bases, and 12 bases separated the two germline ends. This CDR3 has 13 residues. Germline CDR1 and CDR2: MRHNA and SNTAGT. CDR3 sequence reads: CASRRQGSYGYTF. As DNA, the CDR3 is TGTGCCAGCAGGAGGCAGGGCTCCTATGGCTACACCTTC.

The chain uses TRBV7-3 and TRBJ2-5, with TRBD2 matching 10 bases. V trimming: 5 bases; J trimming: 5 bases; junction bases outside the gene matches: 8. Germline CDR1 SGHTA, CDR2 FQGTGA. CDR3 size: 15 residues. As DNA, the CDR3 is TGTGCCAGCAGCCCCCTAGCGGGAGCGGTGGAGACCCAGTACTTC. Translation gives CASSPLAGAVETQYF.

With regard to this clone: At one end, the junction sequence differs from germline, possibly due to a read error. The V gene is TRBV6-1, the J gene TRBJ2-7, with D maybe TRBD2 (5 bases). The CDR3 is made up of 12 amino acids. CDR1 is MNHNS, CDR2 SASEGT, per germline. CDR3 residues: CASSEGRRRVDF. The CDR3 bases are TGTGCCAGCAGTGAAGGGAGGAGACGGGTCGACTTC.

A single count supports this clone. The chain recombines TRBV7-2 with TRBJ2-3; 13 bases line up with TRBD2. The CDR3 loop spans 15 amino acids. The germline V gene has CDR1 SGHTA and CDR2 FQGNSA. Trimming removed 5 bases from V and 3 bases from J; junction bases left unmatched: 2. CDR3 in DNA: TGTGCCAGCAGCACGGGACTAGCGGGAACAGATACGCAGTATTTT. It encodes CASSTGLAGTDTQYF.

The chain combines TRBV29-1 with TRBJ2-2, with D possibly being TRBD1 or TRBD2 (5 bases each). Trimming left V 6 bases short and J 0 bases short, with 11 bases between. Germline loops: CDR1 SQVTM, CDR2 ANQGSEA. The CDR3 runs to 14 residues. CDR3: CSVELGANTGELFF. Written as DNA, the CDR3 is TGCAGCGTAGAACTAGGGGCGAACACCGGGGAGCTGTTTTTT.

To note about this clone: One end of the junction does not line up with germline, which may come from a read error. The rearrangement joins TRBV7-9 to TRBJ1-1; D gene ambiguous. The CDR3 extends over 16 amino acids. Per germline, CDR1 SEHNR and CDR2 FQNEAQ (reference sequence). CDR3 nucleotides: TGTTCCAGCAGCTTAGCGCTATCGCCCTTGGACACTGAAGCTTTCTTT. Its translation: CSSSLALSPLDTEAFF.

The chain uses TRBV18 and TRBJ2-2; 8 bases fit TRBD2. J gave up 1 base and V 3 bases, and 4 bases lay outside the gene matches. The V gene's germline CDR1 is KGHSH and CDR2 LQKENI. CDR3 size: 16 residues. CDR3 in DNA: TGTGCCAGCTCACCTATAGCGGGGCAGAACACCGGGGAGCTGTTTTTT. Protein sequence: CASSPIAGQNTGELFF.

The genes are TRBV6-1 and TRBJ1-1, with D maybe TRBD1 (5 bases). V lost 6 bases to trimming and J lost 6 bases, with 17 bases between them. This CDR3 region has 14 residues. Germline loops: CDR1 MNHNS, CDR2 SASEGT. The CDR3 loop reads CASSPAGFPPEAFF. In DNA, the CDR3 is TGTGCCAGCAGCCCGGCAGGGTTCCCACCTGAAGCTTTCTTT.

The J gene is TRBJ1-1, the V gene TRBV23-1; 7 nucleotides align to TRBD1. TRBV23-1 carries the ORF label, with uncertain function. The CDR3 is 15 residues long. V lost 3 bases to trimming and J lost 2 bases; unmatched junction nucleotides: 6. The CDR3 DNA reads TGCGCCAGCAGTCATCCTGGACAGGATAACACTGAAGCTTTCTTT. Translating it yields CASSHPGQDNTEAFF.